In its sample, the clone carrying this TCR beta chain was seen many times. Unique molecular identifiers were used to barcode this TCRbeta library. TCRdb itself ran the PCR reads through MiXCR, one entry per CDR3 protein. This table holds about 610,000 distinct CDR3 sequences, more than 9% found once. These data belong to a study of T-cell reconstitution after alpha-beta-depleted transplantation in children. This receptor was obtained from a human donor who donated a stem cell graft to a child with acute myeloid leukemia. Sequenced here: PBMCs from the stem cell graft donor, sampled from the stem cell graft.

The CDR3 DNA reads TGCGCCAGCAGCCGGGGAGCCCCCTACAATGAGCAGTTCTTC. Encoded protein: CASSRGAPYNEQFF. This chain joins TRBV5-1 and TRBJ2-1, with D possibly being TRBD2 (5 bases). Trimming pared 4 bases from V and 2 bases from J, leaving 10 bases between. The CDR3 is 14 amino acids. Germline CDR1 SGHRS, CDR2 YFSETQ.